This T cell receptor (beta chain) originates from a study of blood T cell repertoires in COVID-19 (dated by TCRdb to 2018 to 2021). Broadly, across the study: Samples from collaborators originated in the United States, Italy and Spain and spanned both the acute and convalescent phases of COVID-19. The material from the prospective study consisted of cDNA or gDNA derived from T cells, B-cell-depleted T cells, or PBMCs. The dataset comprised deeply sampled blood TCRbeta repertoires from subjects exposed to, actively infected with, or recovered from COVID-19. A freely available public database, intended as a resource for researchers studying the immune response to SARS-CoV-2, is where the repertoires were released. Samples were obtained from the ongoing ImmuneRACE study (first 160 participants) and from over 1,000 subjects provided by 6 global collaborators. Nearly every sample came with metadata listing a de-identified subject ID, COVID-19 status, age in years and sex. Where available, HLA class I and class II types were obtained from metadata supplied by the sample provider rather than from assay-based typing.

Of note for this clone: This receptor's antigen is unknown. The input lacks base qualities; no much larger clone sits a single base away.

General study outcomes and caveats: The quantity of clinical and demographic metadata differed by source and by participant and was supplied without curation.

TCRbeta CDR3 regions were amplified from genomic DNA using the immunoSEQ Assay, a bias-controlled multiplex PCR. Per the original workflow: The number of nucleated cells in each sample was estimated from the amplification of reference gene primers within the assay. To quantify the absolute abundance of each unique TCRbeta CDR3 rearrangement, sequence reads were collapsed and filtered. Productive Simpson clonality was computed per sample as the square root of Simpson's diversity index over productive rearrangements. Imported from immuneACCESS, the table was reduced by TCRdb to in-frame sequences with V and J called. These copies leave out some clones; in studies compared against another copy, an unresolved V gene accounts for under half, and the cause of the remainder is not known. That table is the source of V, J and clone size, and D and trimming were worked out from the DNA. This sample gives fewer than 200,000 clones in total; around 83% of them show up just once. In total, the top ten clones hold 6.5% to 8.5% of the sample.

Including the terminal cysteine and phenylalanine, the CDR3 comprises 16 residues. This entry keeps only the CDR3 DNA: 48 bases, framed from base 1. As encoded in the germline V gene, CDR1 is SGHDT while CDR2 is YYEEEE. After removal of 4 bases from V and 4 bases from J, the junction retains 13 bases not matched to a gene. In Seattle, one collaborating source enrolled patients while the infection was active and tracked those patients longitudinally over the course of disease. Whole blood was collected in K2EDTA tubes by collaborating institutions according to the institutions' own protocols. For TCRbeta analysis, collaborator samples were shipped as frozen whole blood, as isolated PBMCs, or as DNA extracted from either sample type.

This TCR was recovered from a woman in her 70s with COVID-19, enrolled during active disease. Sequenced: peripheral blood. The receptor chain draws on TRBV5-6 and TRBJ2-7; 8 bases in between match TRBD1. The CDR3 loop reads CASSRYRTGRLYEQYF. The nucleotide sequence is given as TGTGCCAGCAGCCGTTATCGGACAGGGAGGTTATACGAGCAGTACTTC.